Listed below are T cell receptor beta chains from one sample, sequenced in a study of T cells in Graves' hyperthyroidism and ophthalmopathy. TCRdb reprocessed the multiplex PCR reads via MiXCR and lists one record per CDR3 protein. The sample records about 740,000 distinct CDR3 sequences, roughly 15% being singletons. Source material: blood. The source is a young woman with Graves' hyperthyroidism. Each CDR3 is given with its conserved first and last residue. A D gene is named only where the DNA matches it firmly. Clone size is given for some rows only: seen once, a few or many times, or a class if the clone is expanded.

V: TRBV7-3
length: 18
size: many
J: TRBJ2-3
D: TRBD2
DNA: TGTGCCAGCAGCACGCCCGGGACTAGCGGGATGTACACAGATACGCAGTATTTT
CDR3: CASSTPGTSGMYTDTQYF

V: TRBV3-1
length: 17
size: NA
J: TRBJ2-7
D: TRBD1
DNA: TGTGCCAGCAGCCAAGGAATTTCCGGGACAGGGGTGGACGAGCAGTACTTC
CDR3: CASSQGISGTGVDEQYF

V: TRBV7-2
length: 14
size: NA
J: TRBJ2-5
D: NA
DNA: TGTGCCAGCAGCTTTGGGGGATTAAGGGAGACCCAGTACTTC
CDR3: CASSFGGLRETQYF

V: TRBV15
length: 12
size: many
J: TRBJ2-7
D: NA
DNA: TGTGCCACCAGCAGTCAAACCGTGGAGCAGTACTTC
CDR3: CATSSQTVEQYF

V: TRBV7-8
length: 13
size: NA
J: TRBJ2-3
D: NA
DNA: TGTGTCAGCAGCTTATCCCGGGCAGATACGCAGTATTTT
CDR3: CVSSLSRADTQYF

V: TRBV15
length: 17
size: NA
J: TRBJ1-5
D: NA
DNA: TGTGCCACCAGCAGAGATGGCAAGGGATGGGGCAATCAGCCCCAGCATTTT
CDR3: CATSRDGKGWGNQPQHF

V: TRBV10-3
length: 16
size: NA
J: TRBJ2-7
D: TRBD2
DNA: TGTGCCATCAGTGAGTCGGGGCTAGCGGGAGGCTACGAGCAGTACTTC
CDR3: CAISESGLAGGYEQYF

V: TRBV7-2
length: 16
size: NA
J: TRBJ1-2
D: TRBD1
DNA: TGTGCCAGCAGCTTATTGCAGGGGGCTTTGTGGGGCGGCTACACCTTC
CDR3: CASSLLQGALWGGYTF

V: TRBV28
length: 15
size: many
J: TRBJ2-7
D: TRBD2
DNA: TGTGCCAGCAGCCCCAGCCTAGCGGCTTCCTACGAGCAGTACTTC
CDR3: CASSPSLAASYEQYF

V: TRBV10-3
length: 16
size: NA
J: TRBJ2-1
D: TRBD2
DNA: TGTGCCATCAGTGTTGCAGCGGGGAGCTCCTACAATGAGCAGTTCTTC
CDR3: CAISVAAGSSYNEQFF

V: TRBV2
length: 11
size: NA
J: TRBJ2-5
D: NA
DNA: TGTGCCAGCAGTGCACCGGGATACCCAATCTTC
CDR3: CASSAPGYPIF

V: TRBV11-2
length: 16
size: NA
J: TRBJ2-7
D: TRBD2
DNA: TGTGCCAGCAGCTTAGCGGGACTAGTAGAAGTCTACGAGCAGTACTTC
CDR3: CASSLAGLVEVYEQYF

V: TRBV10-1
length: 15
size: NA
J: TRBJ2-5
D: NA
DNA: TGCGCCAGCAGTGAGTCGATAACGGGGAAAGAGACCCAGTACTTC
CDR3: CASSESITGKETQYF

V: TRBV7-3
length: 14
size: many
J: TRBJ2-1
D: TRBD1
DNA: TGCGCCAGCAGCCCCGGGACAGGGTACAATGAGCAGTTCTTC
CDR3: CASSPGTGYNEQFF

V: TRBV28
length: 14
size: few
J: TRBJ1-4
D: TRBD1
DNA: TGTGCCACCTATGGGGCGACAGGGACTGAAAAACTGTTTTTT
CDR3: CATYGATGTEKLFF

V: TRBV7-3
length: 18
size: many
J: TRBJ2-7
D: NA
DNA: TGTGCCAGCAGAATCAGGGCTGAGCGGATACAAACTTCCTACGAGCAGTACTTC
CDR3: CASRIRAERIQTSYEQYF

V: TRBV10-3
length: 15
size: many
J: TRBJ1-1
D: TRBD1
DNA: TGTGCCATCAGAAAGGGACAGGCAGTGAACACTGAAGCTTTCTTT
CDR3: CAIRKGQAVNTEAFF

V: TRBV20-1
length: 14
size: NA
J: TRBJ2-7
D: TRBD2
DNA: TGCAGTGCCCCGACACTAGCGGGAGGGGAAAGGCAGTACTTC
CDR3: CSAPTLAGGERQYF

V: TRBV13
length: 15
size: many
J: TRBJ2-3
D: NA
DNA: TGTGCCAGCAGCTTAGCGGAGGGCTCGGTAGATACGCAGTATTTT
CDR3: CASSLAEGSVDTQYF

V: TRBV5-1
length: 15
size: NA
J: TRBJ2-7
D: TRBD2
DNA: TGCGCCAGCAGCTTGGTTTCTAGCGGAAACTACGAGCAGTACTTC
CDR3: CASSLVSSGNYEQYF

V: TRBV5-5
length: 16
size: NA
J: TRBJ2-1
D: NA
DNA: TGTGCCAGCAGCCCTATCGGCGGGGCATCTATTGGAGAGCAGTTCTTC
CDR3: CASSPIGGASIGEQFF

V: TRBV7-9
length: 13
size: many
J: TRBJ2-2
D: NA
DNA: TGTGCCAGCAGCTATCATGGGACCGGGGAGCTGTTTTTT
CDR3: CASSYHGTGELFF

V: TRBV20-1
length: 14
size: few
J: TRBJ2-1
D: TRBD2
DNA: TGCAGTGCTAGTTCTACGGGACTAGTAAATGAGCAGTTCTTC
CDR3: CSASSTGLVNEQFF

V: TRBV28
length: 14
size: NA
J: TRBJ2-7
D: NA
DNA: TGTGCCAGCAGTTTATCGCCTCGCTCCTACGAGCAGTACTTC
CDR3: CASSLSPRSYEQYF

V: TRBV18
length: 13
size: many
J: TRBJ1-1
D: NA
DNA: TGTGCCAGTACTAGGGGAATGAACACTGAAGCTTTCTTT
CDR3: CASTRGMNTEAFF

V: TRBV6-1
length: 11
size: few
J: TRBJ1-2
D: TRBD1
DNA: TGTGCCAGCGGACAGGTCTATGGCTACACCTTC
CDR3: CASGQVYGYTF

V: TRBV10-1
length: 12
size: NA
J: TRBJ2-1
D: NA
DNA: TGCGCCAGCAGTGAACGAGCGACTGAGCAGTTCTTC
CDR3: CASSERATEQFF

V: TRBV7-3
length: 13
size: NA
J: TRBJ1-2
D: NA
DNA: TGTGCCAGCAGCTTAAGGGGCTCGGATGGCTACACCTTC
CDR3: CASSLRGSDGYTF

V: TRBV29-1
length: 14
size: many
J: TRBJ2-5
D: TRBD2
DNA: TGCAGCGTTGGGGGGACTAGCGGAAGGCAGACCCAGTACTTC
CDR3: CSVGGTSGRQTQYF

V: TRBV7-9
length: 17
size: few
J: TRBJ2-1
D: TRBD2
DNA: TGTGCCAGCGCCGGGACTAGCGGGGCTAGCTCCTACAATGAGCAGTTCTTC
CDR3: CASAGTSGASSYNEQFF

V: TRBV11-2
length: 16
size: many
J: TRBJ1-2
D: TRBD1
DNA: TGTGCCAGCAGCTTAGCCGGGACAGGGGGCGTCTATGGCTACACCTTC
CDR3: CASSLAGTGGVYGYTF

V: TRBV27
length: 16
size: many
J: TRBJ1-1
D: TRBD1
DNA: TGTGCCAGCAGCACGATCGGACAGGGCGGGGACACTGAAGCTTTCTTT
CDR3: CASSTIGQGGDTEAFF

V: TRBV2
length: 13
size: many
J: TRBJ1-1
D: NA
DNA: TGTGCCAACACCACCTCTTTATCCACTGAAGCTTTCTTT
CDR3: CANTTSLSTEAFF

V: TRBV19
length: 17
size: few
J: TRBJ2-6
D: TRBD1
DNA: TGTGCCAGTAGTAGACGACAGGGGGCTTACGGGGCCAACGTCCTGACTTTC
CDR3: CASSRRQGAYGANVLTF

V: TRBV20-1
length: 12
size: many
J: TRBJ2-1
D: NA
DNA: TGCAGTGCTAGAGAACCCTACAATGAGCAGTTCTTC
CDR3: CSAREPYNEQFF

V: TRBV24-1
length: 15
size: once
J: TRBJ2-7
D: NA
DNA: TGTGCCACCAGTGATTCAGCCGGGACTTCCTACGAGCAGTACTTC
CDR3: CATSDSAGTSYEQYF

V: TRBV7-9
length: 14
size: NA
J: TRBJ2-1
D: NA
DNA: TGTGCCAGCAGCCGTTTAGCGGACTCGAGTGAGCAGTTCTTC
CDR3: CASSRLADSSEQFF

V: TRBV6-2/TRBV6-3
length: 21
size: many
J: TRBJ2-7
D: TRBD2
DNA: TGTGCCAGCAGTTACGATCCGGGGCTAGCGGGAGGTTCGGTTCATCCCTACGAGCAGTACTTC
CDR3: CASSYDPGLAGGSVHPYEQYF

V: TRBV24-1
length: 11
size: few
J: TRBJ1-1
D: NA
DNA: TGTGCCACCGTTAACGGGGGGCTAGCTTTCTTT
CDR3: CATVNGGLAFF

V: TRBV27
length: 15
size: NA
J: TRBJ2-7
D: NA
DNA: TGTGCCAGCAGTTCCCTGAGGACAGATGCCCACGAGCAGTACTTC
CDR3: CASSSLRTDAHEQYF

V: TRBV11-2
length: 16
size: many
J: TRBJ2-1
D: NA
DNA: TGTGCCAGCAGCACGATGAGGCGGGTGGGCCATCATGAGCAGTTCTTC
CDR3: CASSTMRRVGHHEQFF

V: TRBV29-1
length: 15
size: many
J: TRBJ2-1
D: NA
DNA: TGCAGCGTTAGGGGACTCCCAGATGGGATCTATGAGCAGTTCTTC
CDR3: CSVRGLPDGIYEQFF

V: TRBV20-1
length: 14
size: few
J: TRBJ2-7
D: NA
DNA: TGCAGTGCTAGAGTGACTAGGGGCTCCTACGAGCAGTACTTC
CDR3: CSARVTRGSYEQYF

V: TRBV9
length: 15
size: NA
J: TRBJ2-1
D: NA
DNA: TGTGCCAGCAGCCCCAACCCCCAGTTGGGCTATGAGCAGTTCTTC
CDR3: CASSPNPQLGYEQFF

V: TRBV13
length: 13
size: many
J: TRBJ2-1
D: NA
DNA: TGTGCCAGCAGTTTCCCCGGAGGGAATGAGCAGTTCTTC
CDR3: CASSFPGGNEQFF

V: TRBV12-3/TRBV12-4
length: 14
size: many
J: TRBJ1-1
D: NA
DNA: TGTGCCAGCAGTTTTGATGCTGGGGGGACTGAAGCTTTCTTT
CDR3: CASSFDAGGTEAFF

V: TRBV18
length: 14
size: many
J: TRBJ2-1
D: NA
DNA: TGTGCCAGCTCCCCGAGGAGCTCCTACAATGAGCAGTTCTTC
CDR3: CASSPRSSYNEQFF

V: TRBV12-3/TRBV12-4
length: 14
size: many
J: TRBJ1-2
D: TRBD1
DNA: TGTGCCAGCAGTCCCAGGAGGACAGGGCTTGGCTACACCTTC
CDR3: CASSPRRTGLGYTF

V: TRBV19
length: 13
size: NA
J: TRBJ1-5
D: NA
DNA: TGTGCCAGTAGTGGGGCAGGGTACCAGCCCCAGCATTTT
CDR3: CASSGAGYQPQHF

V: TRBV5-1
length: 16
size: few
J: TRBJ2-1
D: NA
DNA: TGCGCCAGCAGCTTGGGAAGACAGGCGTCCTACAATGAGCAGTTCTTC
CDR3: CASSLGRQASYNEQFF

V: TRBV20-1
length: 17
size: NA
J: TRBJ2-2
D: TRBD2
DNA: TGCAGTGCTAGAGATCCTGGCGGGAGGGCGAGTACCGGGGAGCTGTTTTTT
CDR3: CSARDPGGRASTGELFF

V: TRBV7-9
length: 19
size: few
J: TRBJ2-3
D: TRBD1
DNA: TGTGCCAGCAGCTTAAAGCCCCCCGGGACAGGGGCTTACCCAGATACGCAGTATTTT
CDR3: CASSLKPPGTGAYPDTQYF